This passage covers 22 T cell receptor beta chains from one sample sequenced in a study of blood T cells in healthy people across ages. The second PCR ran about 6 to 12 cycles with a sample-barcoded 5' primer and J-beta primers. MiXCR, run by TCRdb on the 5' RACE reads, gives a single entry per CDR3 protein. The data hold hundreds of thousands of distinct CDR3 sequences, with 40% to 45% observed a single time. The sequenced sample was blood. Every receptor here comes from a man older than 75 in good health.

This clonotype was observed a handful of times. The CDR3 bases are TGTGCCAGCAAGCGCGGCAAAGAGACCCAGTACTTC. The encoded protein is CASKRGKETQYF. This chain joins TRBV6-5 and TRBJ2-5; D is ambiguous. CDR1 is MNHEY and CDR2 is SVGAGI in the germline V gene. Trimming cost V 7 bases and J 3 bases, with 9 bases left between them. The CDR3 consists of 12 residues.

This clonotype was observed a few times. The V gene is TRBV6-2 or TRBV6-3, the J gene TRBJ2-3, with TRBD2 identical over 10 bases. Trimming cost V 6 bases and J 1 base; bases outside gene matches: 4. In germline, CDR1 is MNHEY, CDR2 SVGEGT. The CDR3 consists of 15 residues. In DNA, the CDR3 is TGTGCCAGCAGAGCGGGGGGGCGAGGCACAGATACGCAGTATTTT. It codes for CASRAGGRGTDTQYF.

The CDR3 nucleotides are TGCAGCGCCGTCAGGGGGCGCGGTGACACTGAAGCTTTCTTT. This codes for CSAVRGRGDTEAFF. V and J are TRBV29-1 and TRBJ1-1; TRBD1 matches 8 bases. CDR3 size: 14 residues. Looked up from germline, CDR1 is SQVTM and CDR2 is ANQGSEA. With V trimmed by 7 bases and J by 3 bases, 10 bases remained unmatched.

This clonotype was picked up a small number of times. This chain uses TRBV7-2 with TRBJ2-4, with D unclear. The J call is doubtful: the DNA matches TRBJ2-5 better. CDR3 length equals 14 residues. Looked up from germline, CDR1 is SGHTA and CDR2 is FQGNSA. In DNA, the CDR3 is TGTGCCAGCAGCTTAGGAGTAAGGGATGAGACCCAGTACTTC. It codes for CASSLGVRDETQYF.

This clonotype was found once. One junction end does not reproduce the germline sequence, and a read error may be involved. The chain couples TRBV18 to TRBJ2-1, with 7 bases aligning to TRBD2. Germline CDR1 is KGHSH and CDR2 is LQKENI. This CDR3 region has 13 residues. Here the CDR3 DNA reads TGTGCCATCTCACCCGGACTAGGGAATGAGCAGTTCTTC. The encoded protein is CAISPGLGNEQFF.

The gene calls are TRBV9 and TRBJ2-4; 7 nucleotides match TRBD2. Near its end, the DNA agrees better with TRBJ2-7, so the J call may be wrong. Germline CDR1 SGDLS, CDR2 YYNGEE. The CDR3 runs 16 residues. The CDR3 protein is CASSPMPGGWSYEQYF. The CDR3, as DNA: TGTGCCAGCAGCCCCATGCCGGGAGGATGGTCCTACGAGCAGTACTTC.

The genes are TRBV7-2 and TRBJ2-5, with D perhaps assigned TRBD1 or TRBD2 (5 bases each). CDR3 length equals 15 residues. The germline CDR1 and CDR2 sequences are SGHTA and FQGNSA. Between the trimmed V and J ends, which lost 7 bases and 2 bases, there was a span of 17 bases. CDR3 protein: CASIIPGRRQETQYF. CDR3 nucleotide sequence: TGTGCCAGCATCATCCCGGGACGCAGGCAAGAGACCCAGTACTTC.

This clonotype came up many times. The chain links TRBV7-2 to TRBJ2-3, with D possibly matching TRBD2 (6 bases). Trimming stripped 8 bases from V and 6 bases from J, with 6 bases between. The CDR3 loop spans 10 amino acids. Germline-derived CDR1 and CDR2 are SGHTA and FQGNSA. The CDR3 is CASGGDTQYF. In nucleotides, the CDR3 is TGTGCCAGCGGGGGGGATACGCAGTATTTT.

This clonotype was seen more than once but under ten times. This chain links TRBV28 with TRBJ2-7; 7 bases match TRBD1. The V gene end was trimmed by 6 bases and the J gene end by 2 bases; junction bases not matched to a gene: 7. Germline lookup yields CDR1 MDHEN and CDR2 SYDVKM. The CDR3 has 14 amino acids. This CDR3 reads CASRLQQGPYEQYF. The CDR3 DNA reads TGTGCCAGCAGGCTCCAACAGGGGCCCTACGAGCAGTACTTC.

CDR3 DNA sequence: TGTGCCAGCAGCTCGTGGTCTAGCGGGGGACCGTACCAAGAGACCCAGTACTTC. Its translation is CASSSWSSGGPYQETQYF. This sequence joins TRBV11-2 and TRBJ2-5, with TRBD2 matching 10 bases. The V gene's germline CDR1 is SGHAT and CDR2 FQNNGV. J was trimmed by 0 bases and V by 4 bases; bases with no gene match: 11. The CDR3 spans 18 residues.

CDR3 coding DNA: TGCGCCAGCAGCTTGGGGGGCACCTCCTACAATGAGCAGTACTTC. It is translated as CASSLGGTSYNEQYF. The J gene is TRBJ2-1, the V gene TRBV5-1; D possibly corresponds to TRBD1 (5 bases). The last part of the DNA fits TRBJ2-7 better; the J call may be wrong. Germline V lookup: CDR1 SGHRS, CDR2 YFSETQ. This CDR3 has 15 amino acids.

About this clonotype itself: Sequence at one end of the junction differs from germline and may be a read error. This chain joins TRBV27 and TRBJ2-1; 7 nucleotides match TRBD1. The CDR3 has 14 residues. Germline-derived CDR1 and CDR2 are MNHEY and SMNVEV (reference sequence). CDR3 sequence (DNA): TGTGCCAGCAGTTTAATGGGACAGCCCTACGAGCAGAACTTC. Amino acid sequence: CASSLMGQPYEQNF.

The V call is TRBV2, the J call TRBJ2-5; 9 bases map to TRBD1. CDR3 length equals 13 residues. Trimming cost V 7 bases and J 5 bases; bases outside gene matches: 5. CDR1 is SNHLY, CDR2 FYNNEI, per germline. The CDR3 region is CASMRDRVETQYF. CDR3 nucleotide sequence: TGTGCCAGCATGAGGGACAGGGTTGAGACCCAGTACTTC.

This clonotype came up a few times. The V gene is TRBV27, the J gene TRBJ2-7; 8 bases fit TRBD1. This CDR3 region has 13 residues. J was trimmed by 6 bases and V by 6 bases; bases with no gene match: 7. Germline V gene data show CDR1 as MNHEY and CDR2 as SMNVEV (reference sequence). In DNA, the CDR3 is TGTGCCAGCAGGAAGACAGGGGCTGCCGAGCAGTACTTC. Encoded protein: CASRKTGAAEQYF.

The CDR3 loop reads CASSPPVDQPQHF. In nucleotides, the CDR3 is TGTGCCAGCAGTCCGCCGGTTGATCAGCCCCAGCATTTT. The rearrangement links TRBV28 to TRBJ1-5; no clear D gene. The germline V gene has CDR1 MDHEN and CDR2 SYDVKM. The CDR3 consists of 13 residues. V lost 5 bases and J lost 5, with 10 bases in between.

The chain links TRBV10-2 to TRBJ2-5, with D possibly being TRBD2 (5 bases). V was clipped by 2 bases and J by 7 bases, with 14 bases between them. The V gene's germline CDR1 is WSHSY and CDR2 SAAADI. The CDR3 runs to 14 residues. The CDR3 reads CASSEMSGIGTQYF. CDR3 nucleotides: TGCGCCAGCAGTGAGATGTCGGGGATTGGGACCCAGTACTTC.

This clonotype was counted only a few times. J is TRBJ1-1 and V is TRBV12-3 or TRBV12-4; the D gene is possibly TRBD1 (5 bases). This CDR3 spans 14 amino acids. With 2 bases removed from V and 8 bases from J, the gap between germline ends came to 15 bases. CDR3 DNA: TGTGCCAGCAGTTTATTAAGGTCGGGGCGGGAAGCTTTCTTT. Translation: CASSLLRSGREAFF.

About this clonotype: The germline gene is not matched at one end of the junction; a read error may be the cause. The chain employs TRBV15 and TRBJ1-4; no firm D call. This CDR3 spans 16 amino acids. CDR1 and CDR2 (germline): LNHNV, YYDKDF (reference sequence). The CDR3, as DNA: TGTACCACCAGCAGAACCCAGTCGGCGGCGGGTGAAAAACTGTTTTTT. Amino acids: CTTSRTQSAAGEKLFF.

The chain uses TRBV11-3 and TRBJ2-3; D gene unclear. This CDR3 spans 13 amino acids. Trimming left V 4 bases short and J 8 bases short, with 13 bases between. The V gene's germline CDR1 is SGHNT and CDR2 YENEEA. This CDR3 reads CASSSSRSGTQYF. The CDR3 DNA is TGTGCCAGCAGCTCATCAAGGTCGGGTACGCAGTATTTT.

This clonotype was counted only a few times. The V call is TRBV28, the J call TRBJ2-4; no clear D gene. Between the trimmed V and J ends, which lost 5 bases and 1 base, there was a span of 9 bases. There are 14 residues in the CDR3. CDR1 and CDR2 (germline): MDHEN, SYDVKM. CDR3 coding DNA: TGTGCCAGCAGTGCCAGGAAGGCCAAAAACATTCAGTACTTC. Its translation is CASSARKAKNIQYF.

The gene calls are TRBV20-1 and TRBJ2-5; D perhaps matches TRBD2 (5 bases). TRBJ2-7 matches the DNA end more closely, so the J call is doubtful. From germline, CDR1 is DFQATT and CDR2 SNEGSKA (reference sequence). The CDR3 spans 11 residues. The DNA for the CDR3 is TGCAGTGCTAGGCTAGCTATCGAGCAGTACTTC. Translation: CSARLAIEQYF.

This clonotype was detected many times. This chain links TRBV29-1 with TRBJ2-1; 8 bases fit TRBD1. Per the germline V gene, CDR1 is SQVTM and CDR2 is ANQGSEA. The CDR3 extends over 16 amino acids. Trimming cost V 6 bases and J 8 bases; bases outside gene matches: 18. Here the CDR3 reads CSVEGGYRGALDEQFF. For the CDR3, the DNA is TGCAGCGTGGAGGGTGGTTACAGGGGGGCTCTGGATGAGCAGTTCTTC.